This entry lists 10 T cell receptor beta chains sequenced from one sample in a study of shared clonotypes between healthy human individuals. Sequenced by immunoSEQ multiplex PCR; TCRdb stores in-frame clones only, minus some. The data hold 150,000 to 200,000 clones, with over 50% observed a single time. Material: memory CD4+ T cells sorted from blood. The subset is: CD45RA-negative fraction. These receptor sequences come from a man aged 25-45 years in good health.

This chain connects TRBV15 to TRBJ2-1; 8 bases match TRBD2. CDR3 length equals 16 residues. CDR1 LNHNV and CDR2 YYDKDF come from the germline V gene (reference sequence). The ends lost 0 bases at V and 4 bases at J; junction bases unmatched: 5. The CDR3 DNA is TGTGCCACCAGCAGAGATCTCGGGACTAGATACAATGAGCAGTTCTTC. Encoded protein: CATSRDLGTRYNEQFF.

The chain recombines TRBV7-2 with TRBJ2-7; D gene ambiguous. V was clipped by 7 bases and J by 12 bases, with 22 bases between them. CDR3 length: 13 amino acids. In germline, CDR1 is SGHTA, CDR2 FQGNSA. The CDR3 spells CASKKSARDNWYF. CDR3 in DNA: TGTGCCAGCAAAAAAAGCGCCAGAGACAACTGGTACTTC.

The V call is TRBV11-2, the J call TRBJ2-7; no definite D call. The CDR3 extends over 11 amino acids. V was pared by 9 bases and J by 6 bases, with 12 bases between. The V gene's germline CDR1 is SGHAT and CDR2 FQNNGV. CDR3 bases: TGTGCCAGTTCGAACTTGGGCGAGCAGTACTTC. It translates to CASSNLGEQYF. Complete variable domain (other parts from reference TRBV11-2 and TRBJ2-7): EAGVAQSPRYKIIEKRQSVAFWCNPISGHATLYWYQQILGQGPKLLIQFQNNGVVDDSQLPKDRFSAERLKGVDSTLKIQPAKLEDSAVYLCASSNLGEQYFGPGTRLTVT.

The count of this clone is one. The V and J genes are TRBV5-1 and TRBJ1-1; no firm D call. Germline values: CDR1 SGHRS, CDR2 YFSETQ. This CDR3 is built from 14 residues. Trimming shortened V by 4 bases and J by 4 bases, and 14 bases separated the two germline ends. In DNA form, the CDR3 reads TGCGCCAGCAGCACGGGGTCCCGGGGCACTGAAGCTTTCTTT. It yields the protein CASSTGSRGTEAFF.

The chain joins TRBV9 to TRBJ2-1; 7 nucleotides agree with TRBD2. Trimming took 2 bases from V and 5 from J; bases not matched to a gene: 10. Germline CDR1 reads SGDLS; CDR2 reads YYNGEE. The CDR3 extends over 16 amino acids. The CDR3 region is CASSVGGTTRHNEQFF. For the CDR3, the DNA is TGTGCCAGCAGCGTGGGAGGGACTACCCGACACAATGAGCAGTTCTTC.

The rearrangement joins TRBV7-2 to TRBJ2-5, with TRBD2 identical over 7 bases. The CDR3 extends over 14 amino acids. With 4 bases clipped from V and 6 bases from J, the junction kept 8 bases outside the gene matches. Germline CDR1 SGHTA, CDR2 FQGNSA. CDR3 nucleotides: TGTGCCAGCAGCTCCCCGAGGGAGGGGCAGACCCAGTACTTC. The encoded protein is CASSSPREGQTQYF. The full variable domain, with the rest looked up from reference TRBV7-2 and TRBJ2-5, is GAGVSQSPSNKVTEKGKDVELRCDPISGHTALYWYRQSLGQGLEFLIYFQGNSAPDKSGLPSDRFSAERTGGSVSTLTIQRTQQEDSAVYLCASSSPREGQTQYFGPGTRLLVL.

CDR3 coding DNA: TGCAGCGTTGGGACAGGTAGCTCCTACAATGAGCAGTTCTTC. This sequence encodes CSVGTGSSYNEQFF. The chain joins TRBV29-1 to TRBJ2-1; TRBD1 matches 7 bases. Trimming cost V 4 bases and J 0 bases; bases outside gene matches: 3. The CDR3 totals 14 residues. Germline V gives CDR1 SQVTM, CDR2 ANQGSEA.

The CDR3 DNA sequence: TGTGCCAGCAGTTTCACGGGACGGGTAAATCAGCCCCAGCATTTT. Encoded protein: CASSFTGRVNQPQHF. The chain has TRBV28 and TRBJ1-5, with a tentative D call TRBD1 (5 bases). The CDR3 totals 15 residues. The V gene lost 3 bases and the J gene lost 4 bases, with 13 bases spanning the gap. From germline, CDR1 is MDHEN and CDR2 SYDVKM.

The chain employs TRBV5-6 and TRBJ2-6; no reliable D call. Germline loops: CDR1 SGHDT, CDR2 YYEEEE. V was pared by 6 bases and J by 2 bases, with 12 bases between. CDR3 length: 15 residues. The CDR3 nucleotides are TGTGCCAGCACCAATCCAGGTACTGGGGCCAACGTCCTGACTTTC. Amino acid sequence: CASTNPGTGANVLTF.

This chain connects TRBV4-2 to TRBJ2-1; TRBD2 agrees at 11 bases. The CDR3 covers 17 residues. V gave up 0 bases and J gave up 4 bases; unmatched junction bases: 5. Germline V CDR1 and CDR2: LGHNA, YNFKEQ. The CDR3 nucleotides are TGTGCCAGCAGCCAAGACCTTCTAGCGGGAGGATACAATGAGCAGTTCTTC. This encodes CASSQDLLAGGYNEQFF.